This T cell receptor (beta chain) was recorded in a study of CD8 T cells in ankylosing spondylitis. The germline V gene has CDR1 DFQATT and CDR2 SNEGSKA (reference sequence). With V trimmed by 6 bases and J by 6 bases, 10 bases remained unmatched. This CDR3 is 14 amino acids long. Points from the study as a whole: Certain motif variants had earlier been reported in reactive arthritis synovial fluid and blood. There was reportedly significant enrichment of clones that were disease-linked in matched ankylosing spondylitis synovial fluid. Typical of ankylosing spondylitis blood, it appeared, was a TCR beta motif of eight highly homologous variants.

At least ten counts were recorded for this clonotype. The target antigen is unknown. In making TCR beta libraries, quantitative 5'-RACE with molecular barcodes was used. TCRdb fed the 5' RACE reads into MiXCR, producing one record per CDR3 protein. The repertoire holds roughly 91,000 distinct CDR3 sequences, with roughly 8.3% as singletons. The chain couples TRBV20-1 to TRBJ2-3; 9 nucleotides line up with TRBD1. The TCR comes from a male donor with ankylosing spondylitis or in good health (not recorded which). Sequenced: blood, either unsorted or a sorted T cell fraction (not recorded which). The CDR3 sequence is CSASGTGIRDTQYF. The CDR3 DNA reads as TGCAGTGCGTCAGGGACAGGGATCAGGGATACGCAGTATTTT.